Listed below are T cell receptor beta chains from one sample, sequenced in a study of early T cells in non-severe SARS-CoV-2 infection. TCRdb fed the 5' RACE reads into MiXCR, producing one record per CDR3 protein. The sample includes about 110,000 distinct CDR3 sequences, about 12% of them seen just once. Sample: whole blood, taken at baseline. These receptors all come from an adult who was a healthcare worker with PCR-confirmed SARS-CoV-2 infection or an uninfected control (not recorded which). Both conserved end residues are part of each CDR3. The D gene is left open where the match is weak. For some rows the clone size is stated as once, few or many, or as a class when expanded; others skip it.

TRBV7-8	-	TRBJ2-1	few	TGTGCCAGCCTAGCCGGCCCACGCTCCTACAATGAGCAGTTCTTC	CASLAGPRSYNEQFF
TRBV29-1	TRBD2	TRBJ2-7	few	TGCAGCGTTGAAGGGTTAGCGGGAGTGTATGAGCAGTACTTC	CSVEGLAGVYEQYF
TRBV7-9	TRBD1	TRBJ1-1	many	TGTGCCAGCAGCTTTACAGGGGGTAAAACTGAAGCTTTCTTT	CASSFTGGKTEAFF
TRBV7-2	-	TRBJ2-3	few	TGTGCCAGCAGCTTAGCGGTCGCCACGCAGTATTTT	CASSLAVATQYF
TRBV28	TRBD2	TRBJ2-5	many	TGTGCCAGCAGTTTAGCGGGAGGGATATCGAAAGAGACCCAGTACTTC	CASSLAGGISKETQYF
TRBV7-3	TRBD1	TRBJ2-2	few	TGTGCCAGCAGCCCCGCCGGGACAGGGGCCTCGAACACCGGGGAGCTGTTTTTT	CASSPAGTGASNTGELFF
TRBV28	TRBD2	TRBJ2-5	-	TGTGCCAGCAGTTCACTAGCGGGAGGTGGAGAGACCCAGTACTTC	CASSSLAGGGETQYF
TRBV4-1	-	TRBJ2-7	once	TGCGCCAGCAGCCAGACCACAGGGCCCTACGAGCAGTACTTC	CASSQTTGPYEQYF
TRBV27	TRBD2	TRBJ2-7	-	TGTGCCAGCAGTCCCCCGGGGGGACTAGCGGGACAAGGGGAGCAGTACTTC	CASSPPGGLAGQGEQYF
TRBV12-3/TRBV12-4	-	TRBJ2-7	-	TGTGCCAGCAGTTACAGCGCGGACAGCTACGAGCAGTACTTC	CASSYSADSYEQYF
TRBV6-6	-	TRBJ1-5	-	TGTGCCAGCAGTTACCAAGGGGGGAGGAATCAGCCCCAGCATTTT	CASSYQGGRNQPQHF
TRBV5-6	TRBD1	TRBJ1-2	-	TGTGCCAGCAGCCCCAACTATCCGGGACAGAACTATGGCTACACCTTC	CASSPNYPGQNYGYTF
TRBV7-9	-	TRBJ2-1	many	TGTGCCAGCAGCCCCAATGGTCCTGAGCAGTTCTTC	CASSPNGPEQFF
TRBV27	-	TRBJ1-5	many	TGTGCCAGCAGTTTTAGAGGGGGTGCCAATCAGCCCCAGCATTTT	CASSFRGGANQPQHF
TRBV5-6	-	TRBJ1-2	-	TGTGCCAGCAGCTTATGGACAGAGGGCTACACCTTC	CASSLWTEGYTF
TRBV2	TRBD1	TRBJ1-6	many	TGTGCCAGCAAGCGGGACAGGGGATCCCCCCTCCACTTT	CASKRDRGSPLHF
TRBV4-1	-	TRBJ2-2	-	TGCGCCAGCAGCCAAGAAATCGGACTTCTCACCGGGGAGCTGTTTTTT	CASSQEIGLLTGELFF
TRBV6-5	-	TRBJ1-1	few	TGTGCCAGCACCTCGAACACTGAAGCTTTCTTT	CASTSNTEAFF
TRBV4-2	-	TRBJ2-7	-	TGTGCCAGCAGCCAAGATGCGATTGGGGGGGAGCAGTACTTC	CASSQDAIGGEQYF
TRBV29-1	-	TRBJ1-1	-	TGCAGCGTTGTGGGCGCGGGGTTGAACACTGAAGCTTTCTTT	CSVVGAGLNTEAFF
TRBV6-1	TRBD2	TRBJ2-7	many	TGTGCCAGCAGCGAAACCGGGACTAGCTCCTACGAGCAGTACTTC	CASSETGTSSYEQYF
TRBV29-1	-	TRBJ2-1	few	TGCAGCGTTGAGTCTGGGGATGAGCAGTTCTTC	CSVESGDEQFF
TRBV28	-	TRBJ2-3	-	TGTGCCAGCAGTTTAAACCCTAGCTCGTACACAGATACGCAGTATTTT	CASSLNPSSYTDTQYF
TRBV28	-	TRBJ1-2	-	TGTGCCAGCAGTTTGGTCAGCATAGGCTACACCTTC	CASSLVSIGYTF
TRBV2	-	TRBJ2-2	few	TGTGCCAGCAGGGACAGGAACACCGGGGAGCTGTTTTTT	CASRDRNTGELFF
TRBV5-1	-	TRBJ2-5	few	TGCGCCAGCAGCTTTACTGTCAGAGAGACCCAGTACTTC	CASSFTVRETQYF
TRBV10-3	-	TRBJ2-4	many	TGTGCCATCAGTGAGTCCACTACGGCCGTCGGATACTTC	CAISESTTAVGYF
TRBV3-1	-	TRBJ1-5	few	TGTGCCAGCAGCCAAGTGGGGGGCCGACAGCCCCAGCATTTT	CASSQVGGRQPQHF
TRBV9	-	TRBJ1-1	-	TGTGCCAGCAGCGTAGGCCGGACAGAGAACACTGAAGCTTTCTTT	CASSVGRTENTEAFF
TRBV7-3	-	TRBJ1-1	few	TGTGCCAGCAGCCCCGGTGGCAGGGGACTCACTGAAGTTTTCTTT	CASSPGGRGLTEVFF
TRBV10-2	-	TRBJ2-2	-	TGCGCCAGCAGTGACGGACTTAAAGAGCTGTTTTTT	CASSDGLKELFF
TRBV28	-	TRBJ1-1	-	TGTGCCAGCAGTTTTCAGGCCCGGAGTGCTTTCTTT	CASSFQARSAFF
TRBV3-1	-	TRBJ1-2	-	TGTGCCAGCAGCCATCTTACGGCGGACTATGGCTACACCTTC	CASSHLTADYGYTF
TRBV25-1	-	TRBJ1-5	-	TGTGCCAGCAGTGAACCGGGACCAGGCAATCAGCCCCAGCATTTT	CASSEPGPGNQPQHF
TRBV28	-	TRBJ2-1	few	TGTGCCAGCAGTTTAGGGGGCACCTACAATGAGCAGTTCTTC	CASSLGGTYNEQFF
TRBV4-1	-	TRBJ2-5	many	TGCGCCAGCAGCCAAGAGACGCCGGAGACCCAGTACTTC	CASSQETPETQYF
TRBV7-2	TRBD1	TRBJ2-1	few	TGTGCCAGCAGCTCTATGGGACAGAGCTCCTACAATGAGCAGTTCTTC	CASSSMGQSSYNEQFF
TRBV7-8	TRBD1	TRBJ1-3	-	TGTGCCAGCAGTGGACCCCCGGGACAGGGGCTGACGTTTGGAAACACCATATATTTT	CASSGPPGQGLTFGNTIYF
TRBV4-1	-	TRBJ2-3	-	TGCGCCAGCAGCCAGGAACTAGCCCCCCTGTCGGATACGCAGTATTTT	CASSQELAPLSDTQYF
TRBV6-6	-	TRBJ2-3	many	TGTGCCAGCAGTTACTCCGGAGATCGAAGGAGAGCCGGGGTTACGCAGTATTTT	CASSYSGDRRRAGVTQYF
TRBV20-1	-	TRBJ1-2	few	TGCAGTGCTAGCCGAAATCGGGACTATGGCTACACCTTC	CSASRNRDYGYTF
TRBV14	TRBD1	TRBJ2-1	-	TGTGCCAGCAGCCCGAGTAAAGGGACAGGGTTGGATGAGCAGTTCTTC	CASSPSKGTGLDEQFF
TRBV18	-	TRBJ2-7	-	TGTGCCAGCTCAGCGAATAGTAGGTACGGAAGGAGCTCCTACGAGCAGTACTTC	CASSANSRYGRSSYEQYF
TRBV9	-	TRBJ1-4	few	TGTGCCAGCAGCCCCCCGTCCGGAGGAGAAAAACTGTTTTTT	CASSPPSGGEKLFF
TRBV7-9	-	TRBJ2-7	many	TGTGCCAGCAGCTTAGGCCGGGGTGGAGAGGACTTC	CASSLGRGGEDF
TRBV30	-	TRBJ1-5	many	TGTGCCTGGAGTGGGGATGTAATAGGACAGCCCCAGCATTTT	CAWSGDVIGQPQHF
TRBV3-1	-	TRBJ2-3	few	TGTGCCAGCAGACCCGATAGGGGGACGGGAAGACTAGATACGCAGTATTTT	CASRPDRGTGRLDTQYF
TRBV10-3	TRBD1	TRBJ2-1	few	TGTGCCATCAGTGAGTCGGCAGGGGGTAGTGGTGAGCAGTTCTTC	CAISESAGGSGEQFF
TRBV25-1	-	TRBJ2-1	few	TGTGCCAGCAGTGAAATCTCTGGGCGGAATGAGCAGTTCTTC	CASSEISGRNEQFF
TRBV11-2	-	TRBJ1-6	few	TGTGCCAGCAGCTTACAGGACTACTATAATTCACCCCTCCACTTT	CASSLQDYYNSPLHF
TRBV20-1	-	TRBJ1-6	-	TGCAGTGCTAGAGATAATGGGAATTCACCCCTCCACTTT	CSARDNGNSPLHF